These 27 T cell receptor beta chains were sequenced from one sample in a study of cytomegalovirus exposure and HLA in healthy donors. Primers for the PCR totalled 60 Vbeta and 13 Jbeta. The data were produced by immunoSEQ multiplex PCR, yet TCRdb's version contains in-frame clones alone and is incomplete. The sample includes about 170,000 clones, approximately 81% seen only once; the top ten take 0.38%. Sequencing used PBMCs. Receptors originate from a boy aged 2 to 10 in good health and CMV-seronegative.

This clone was seen once. The gene calls are TRBV27 and TRBJ1-2; TRBD1 matches 7 bases. V lost 5 bases and J lost 0; bases outside the gene matches: 9. The germline V gene encodes CDR1 MNHEY and CDR2 SMNVEV (reference sequence). This CDR3 comprises 16 residues. The CDR3 spells CASSPDRWGANYGYTF. The DNA for the CDR3 is TGTGCCAGCAGTCCGGACAGGTGGGGAGCTAACTATGGCTACACCTTC.

J is TRBJ2-7 and V is TRBV11-2; 11 bases align to TRBD2. With V trimmed by 4 bases and J by 2 bases, 10 bases remained unmatched. Germline CDR1 is SGHAT and CDR2 is FQNNGV. The CDR3 spans 17 residues. Here the CDR3 reads CASSSLKTSGTTYEQYF. CDR3 nucleotides: TGTGCCAGCAGCTCGCTCAAGACTAGCGGGACCACCTACGAGCAGTACTTC.

This rearrangement joins TRBV6-1 to TRBJ2-1; perhaps TRBD2 as D (5 bases). V lost 3 bases and J lost 14, with 11 bases in between. This CDR3 has 11 amino acids. Germline-derived CDR1 and CDR2 are MNHNS and SASEGT. The CDR3 sequence is CASSEGTREFF. The CDR3, as DNA: TGTGCCAGCAGTGAGGGAACTAGGGAGTTCTTC.

This clone was seen just once. The CDR3 region has the DNA TGTGCTAGTGGTTTTACCCGGGACAGGGGGGGTGAGCAGTACTTC. This gives the protein CASGFTRDRGGEQYF. The rearrangement joins TRBV12-5 to TRBJ2-7; 11 bases agree with TRBD1. V shed 3 bases and J 7 bases; nucleotides not matched to a gene: 8. Per germline, CDR1 LGHNT and CDR2 FRNRAP. The CDR3 is 15 amino acids.

The rearrangement joins TRBV5-1 to TRBJ1-1; D not resolved. The CDR3 is 14 amino acids. Trimming left V 1 base short and J 4 bases short, with 11 bases between. Germline V lookup: CDR1 SGHRS, CDR2 YFSETQ. Here the CDR3 reads CASSLSPGGTEAFF. The CDR3 DNA reads TGCGCCAGCAGCTTGTCCCCGGGTGGCACTGAAGCTTTCTTT.

CDR3 nucleotides: TGTGCCAGCAGCCCCCTAGGGGGGGGCACTGAAGCTTTCTTT. Encoded protein: CASSPLGGGTEAFF. The gene calls are TRBV11-2 and TRBJ1-1, with a tentative D call TRBD1 (6 bases). The germline V gene has CDR1 SGHAT and CDR2 FQNNGV. The V end lost 5 bases, the J end lost 4 bases, and 14 bases lay between the germline ends. There are 14 residues in the CDR3.

The chain carries TRBV6-5 and TRBJ2-7, with D uncertain. This CDR3 is 14 amino acids long. Germline V gene data show CDR1 as MNHEY and CDR2 as SVGAGI. V lost 0 bases to trimming and J lost 3 bases, with 9 bases between them. The CDR3 is CASSYSVASYEQYF. CDR3 sequence (DNA): TGTGCCAGCAGTTACTCGGTGGCTAGCTACGAGCAGTACTTC.

The CDR3 loop is CASTRGTAPNYGYTF. CDR3 in DNA: TGTGCCAGTACCAGAGGGACAGCTCCTAACTATGGCTACACCTTC. The V gene is TRBV19, the J gene TRBJ1-2; 7 bases align to TRBD1. CDR1 and CDR2 (germline): LNHDA, SQIVND (reference sequence). With 7 bases clipped from V and 0 bases from J, the junction kept 8 bases outside the gene matches. CDR3 size: 15 residues.

The rearrangement uses TRBV28 and TRBJ2-1, with 9 bases that match TRBD1. The CDR3 consists of 16 residues. With 5 bases clipped from V and 4 bases from J, the junction kept 9 bases outside the gene matches. CDR1 and CDR2 (germline): MDHEN, SYDVKM. CDR3 in DNA: TGTGCCAGCAGTAAGATACAGGGGGCAAAGTACAATGAGCAGTTCTTC. Amino acids: CASSKIQGAKYNEQFF.

This chain's CDR3 is CASSTYWTDSYEQYF. CDR3 coding DNA: TGTGCCAGCAGTACGTACTGGACAGATTCCTACGAGCAGTACTTC. This chain links TRBV28 with TRBJ2-7; the D gene is possibly TRBD1 (6 bases). Germline V gene sequence: CDR1 MDHEN, CDR2 SYDVKM. The CDR3 is 15 residues long. V lost 5 bases, J lost 1 base, and 15 bases lay in between.

In DNA, the CDR3 is TGTGCCTGGAACTCTGTGAGGCAGGGAGCTTTCTTT. As protein: CAWNSVRQGAFF. The chain links TRBV30 to TRBJ1-1, with a tentative D call TRBD1 (5 bases). The germline gives CDR1 GTSNPN, CDR2 SVGIG (reference sequence). V gave up 4 bases and J gave up 10 bases, with 16 bases separating them. This CDR3 has 12 amino acids.

The J gene is TRBJ2-1, the V gene TRBV27; D is perhaps TRBD2 (6 bases). Trimming removed 5 bases at V and 7 bases at J, with 12 bases between. The CDR3 runs 13 residues. Germline V gene lookup returns CDR1 MNHEY and CDR2 SMNVEV (reference sequence). This CDR3 is CASSPDYGNEQFF. The CDR3, as DNA: TGTGCCAGCAGTCCGGACTACGGGAATGAGCAGTTCTTC.

V is TRBV18 and J is TRBJ1-2, with TRBD1 identical over 7 bases. Losses at the gene ends were 3 bases for V and 4 bases for J; bases not matched to a gene: 5. The germline V gene has CDR1 KGHSH and CDR2 LQKENI. The CDR3 has 14 amino acids. CDR3 amino acids: CASSPGTEVYGYTF. The CDR3 region has the DNA TGTGCCAGCTCACCCGGGACAGAGGTCTATGGCTACACCTTC.

The chain has TRBV10-2 and TRBJ1-3; the D gene is possibly TRBD1 (6 bases). The CDR3 sequence is 14 residues long. Germline CDR1 is WSHSY and CDR2 is SAAADI. V shed 6 bases and J shed 0 bases, with 9 bases lying between them. This chain's CDR3 is CASSTGSSGNTIYF. In nucleotides, the CDR3 is TGCGCCAGCAGCACAGGGAGCTCTGGAAACACCATATATTTT.

V is TRBV18 and J is TRBJ2-1, with 9 bases aligning to TRBD1. The V gene end was trimmed by 1 base and the J gene end by 7 bases; junction bases not matched to a gene: 5. The CDR3 length is 15 residues. Germline V gene lookup returns CDR1 KGHSH and CDR2 LQKENI. CDR3 DNA: TGTGCCAGCTCACCACTTCGGGACAGGGTAAATGAGCAGTTCTTC. Translation gives CASSPLRDRVNEQFF.

This chain links TRBV19 with TRBJ2-3; a possible D gene is TRBD2 (5 bases). The length of the CDR3 is 13 residues. Germline V lookup: CDR1 LNHDA, CDR2 SQIVND (reference sequence). V was trimmed by 6 bases and J by 1 base, leaving 8 bases between them. The CDR3 coding sequence is TGTGCCAGTAGCCGGGGAGGCACAGATACGCAGTATTTT. It codes for CASSRGGTDTQYF.

The sample holds a few counts of this clone. The chain uses TRBV5-1 and TRBJ1-4, with a possible D match to TRBD1 (6 bases). The CDR3 is made up of 15 amino acids. From germline, CDR1 is SGHRS and CDR2 YFSETQ. Trimming cost V 2 bases and J 4 bases, with 12 bases left between them. The DNA of the CDR3 is TGCGCCAGCAGCTTAAGCGCAGGGGATAATGAAAAACTGTTTTTT. It translates to CASSLSAGDNEKLFF.

CDR3 loop: CASSRVRDSGEQYF. The DNA of the CDR3 is TGTGCCAGCTCACGTGTAAGGGACTCGGGCGAGCAGTACTTC. This chain joins TRBV18 and TRBJ2-7; a possible D gene is TRBD2 (6 bases). In germline, CDR1 is KGHSH, CDR2 LQKENI. V lost 4 bases, J lost 6 bases, and 16 bases lay in between. This CDR3 comprises 14 residues.

The chain links TRBV5-1 to TRBJ1-2; D is possibly TRBD1 (6 bases). Germline CDR1 reads SGHRS; CDR2 reads YFSETQ. Trimming stripped 0 bases from V and 13 bases from J, with 13 bases between. This CDR3 has 12 amino acids. CDR3 coding DNA: TGCGCCAGCAGCTTGGATGCAGGGGCGCTCACCTTC. Its translation is CASSLDAGALTF.

The count of this clone is one. The rearrangement uses TRBV28 and TRBJ2-5, with a tentative D call TRBD2 (6 bases). CDR1 and CDR2 (germline): MDHEN, SYDVKM. The CDR3 spans 15 residues. V was cut by 5 bases and J by 5 bases, with 18 bases left in between. The CDR3 coding sequence is TGTGCCAGCAGTGGCGGGGACTCAAGAGGGGAGACCCAGTACTTC. This sequence encodes CASSGGDSRGETQYF.

The chain combines TRBV5-1 with TRBJ2-7, with 8 bases matching TRBD1. This CDR3 has 15 residues. Germline CDR1 is SGHRS and CDR2 is YFSETQ. The ends lost 4 bases at V and 0 bases at J; junction bases unmatched: 6. The CDR3 DNA reads as TGCGCCAGCAGCCCGGGACAGGTGAGCTCCTACGAGCAGTACTTC. As protein: CASSPGQVSSYEQYF.

The chain has TRBV7-6 and TRBJ2-7; 12 bases agree with TRBD1. Per the germline V gene, CDR1 is SGHVS and CDR2 is FNYEAQ. The trim removed 5 bases at V and 4 bases at J, leaving 15 bases unmatched. This CDR3 is built from 18 residues. CDR3 in DNA: TGTGCCAGCAGCCAGTACCTAATGGGACAGGGGGCTGCTTACGAGCAGTACTTC. Amino acid sequence: CASSQYLMGQGAAYEQYF.

The chain is built from TRBV15 and TRBJ2-7; 10 nucleotides align to TRBD2. The CDR3 has 15 residues. The V segment lost 0 bases and the J segment 7 bases; nucleotides outside the gene matches: 6. Germline loops: CDR1 LNHNV, CDR2 YYDKDF (reference sequence). CDR3 in amino acids: CATSRDLGLAKEQYF. The CDR3 bases are TGTGCCACCAGCAGAGATTTGGGACTAGCGAAGGAGCAGTACTTC. The full variable domain, with the rest looked up from reference TRBV15 and TRBJ2-7, is DAMVIQNPRYQVTQFGKPVTLSCSQTLNHNVMYWYQQKSSQAPKLLFHYYDKDFNNEADTPDNFQSRRPNTSFCFLDIRSPGLGDTAMYLCATSRDLGLAKEQYFGPGTRLTVT.

The gene calls are TRBV10-1 and TRBJ2-7; D is possibly TRBD2 (5 bases). Germline V gives CDR1 WNHNN, CDR2 SYGVQD (reference sequence). V was clipped by 0 bases and J by 4 bases, with 7 bases between them. The CDR3 loop spans 13 amino acids. CDR3 amino acids: CASSESPGYEQYF. CDR3 sequence (DNA): TGCGCCAGCAGTGAGTCACCGGGATACGAGCAGTACTTC.

The rearrangement links TRBV14 to TRBJ1-1; D remains ambiguous. CDR3 length equals 13 residues. CDR1 SGHDN and CDR2 FVKESK come from the germline V gene. Between the trimmed V and J ends, which lost 6 bases and 4 bases, there was a span of 12 bases. CDR3 DNA: TGTGCCAGCAGTCCCGGGTTTCTCACTGAAGCTTTCTTT. Amino acids: CASSPGFLTEAFF.

This clone was picked up one time. The chain carries TRBV28 and TRBJ2-7, with D uncertain. Trimming removed 3 bases from V and 3 bases from J, with 12 bases in between. The CDR3 is 14 amino acids. Germline CDR1 reads MDHEN; CDR2 reads SYDVKM. CDR3 in amino acids: CASSFTDPDYEQYF. CDR3 DNA: TGTGCCAGCAGTTTTACAGACCCCGACTACGAGCAGTACTTC.

This chain links TRBV13 with TRBJ2-3; 9 bases line up with TRBD1. Germline V CDR1 and CDR2: PRHDT, FYEKMQ (reference sequence). CDR3 length: 15 residues. Trimming removed 7 bases from V and 2 bases from J; junction bases left unmatched: 7. This CDR3 is CASTTRDRVTDTQYF. CDR3 bases: TGTGCCAGCACCACCCGGGACAGGGTCACAGATACGCAGTATTTT.